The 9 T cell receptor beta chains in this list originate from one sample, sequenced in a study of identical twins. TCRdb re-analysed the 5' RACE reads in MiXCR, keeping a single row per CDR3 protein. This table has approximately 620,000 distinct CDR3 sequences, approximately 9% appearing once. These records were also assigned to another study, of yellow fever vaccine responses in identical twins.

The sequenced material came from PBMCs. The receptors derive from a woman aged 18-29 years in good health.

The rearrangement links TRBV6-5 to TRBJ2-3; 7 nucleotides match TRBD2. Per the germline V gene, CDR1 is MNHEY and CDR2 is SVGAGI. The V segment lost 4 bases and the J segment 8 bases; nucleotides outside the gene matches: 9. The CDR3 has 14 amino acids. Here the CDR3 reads CASSSGEGRGTQYF. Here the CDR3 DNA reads TGTGCCAGCAGTTCCGGGGAGGGCCGAGGTACGCAGTATTTT.

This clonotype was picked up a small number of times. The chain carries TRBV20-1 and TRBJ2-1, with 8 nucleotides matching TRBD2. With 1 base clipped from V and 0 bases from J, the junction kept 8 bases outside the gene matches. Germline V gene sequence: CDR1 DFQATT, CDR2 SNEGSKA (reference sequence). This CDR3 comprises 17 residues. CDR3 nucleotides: TGCAGTGCTAGAGCTTGGCGGGAGGAAAGCTCCTACAATGAGCAGTTCTTC. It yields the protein CSARAWREESSYNEQFF.

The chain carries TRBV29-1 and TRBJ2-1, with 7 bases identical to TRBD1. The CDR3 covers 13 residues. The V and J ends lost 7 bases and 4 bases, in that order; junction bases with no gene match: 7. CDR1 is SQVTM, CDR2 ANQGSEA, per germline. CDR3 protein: CSASTGTYNEQFF. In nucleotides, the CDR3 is TGCAGCGCCTCGACAGGGACGTACAATGAGCAGTTCTTC.

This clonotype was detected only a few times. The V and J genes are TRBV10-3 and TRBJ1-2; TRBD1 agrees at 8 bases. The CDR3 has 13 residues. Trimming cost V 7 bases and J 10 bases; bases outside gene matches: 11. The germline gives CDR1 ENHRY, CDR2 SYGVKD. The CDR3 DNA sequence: TGTGCCATCACAGGGGGCGATCATTTTGACTACACCTTC. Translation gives CAITGGDHFDYTF.

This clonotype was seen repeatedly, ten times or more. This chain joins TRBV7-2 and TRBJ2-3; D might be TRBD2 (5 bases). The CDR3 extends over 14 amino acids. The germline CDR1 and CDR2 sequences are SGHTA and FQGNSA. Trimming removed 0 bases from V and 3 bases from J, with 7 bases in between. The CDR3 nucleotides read TGTGCCAGCAGCTTAGCGCGGGCGACAGATACGCAGTATTTT. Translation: CASSLARATDTQYF.

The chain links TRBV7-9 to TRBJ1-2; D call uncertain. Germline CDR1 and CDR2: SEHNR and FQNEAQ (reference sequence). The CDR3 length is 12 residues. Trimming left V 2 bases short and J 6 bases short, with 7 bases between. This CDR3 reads CASSLQRDGYTF. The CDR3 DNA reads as TGTGCCAGCAGCTTACAGAGAGATGGCTACACCTTC.

The CDR3 region is CASSLRATGGSGELFF. CDR3 nucleotide sequence: TGTGCCAGCAGCTTAAGAGCGACAGGGGGGTCCGGGGAGCTGTTTTTT. The chain employs TRBV7-2 and TRBJ2-2; 9 nucleotides align to TRBD1. V lost 2 bases to trimming and J lost 6 bases; unmatched junction nucleotides: 7. Germline lookup yields CDR1 SGHTA and CDR2 FQGNSA. The CDR3 spans 16 residues.

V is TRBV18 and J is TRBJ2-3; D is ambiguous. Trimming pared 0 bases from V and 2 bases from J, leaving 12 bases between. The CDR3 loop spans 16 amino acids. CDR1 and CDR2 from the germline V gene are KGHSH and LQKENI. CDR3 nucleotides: TGTGCCAGCTCACCACCGTCGAGGAGCCACACAGATACGCAGTATTTT. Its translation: CASSPPSRSHTDTQYF.

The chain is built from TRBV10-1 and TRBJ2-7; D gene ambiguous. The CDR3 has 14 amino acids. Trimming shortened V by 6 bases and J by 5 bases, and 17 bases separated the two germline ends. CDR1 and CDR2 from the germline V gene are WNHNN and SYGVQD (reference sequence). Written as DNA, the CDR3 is TGCGCCAGCAGCCCGGACCCGATGTCCCACGAGCAGTACTTC. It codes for CASSPDPMSHEQYF.